The sequence of this TCR beta chain was determined in a study of Graves' ophthalmopathy and Graves' hyperthyroidism. Germline V CDR1 and CDR2: MDHEN, SYDVKM. The CDR3 has 17 amino acids. With V trimmed by 4 bases and J by 6 bases, 10 bases remained unmatched. Excluded: other autoimmune disease, uncontrolled infection, pregnancy or lactation. Notes on this clonotype: Its target is unknown.

Amplified TCR beta CDR3 regions were obtained using RNA transcripts as template. Investigators did first-round RT-PCR with HTBI primers, then second-round multiplex PCR. In TCRdb, the multiplex PCR reads were re-called with MiXCR into one record per CDR3 protein. In the table there are over 500,000 distinct CDR3 sequences, about 20% of which are singletons. Notes on the study in general: A roughly 81% specificity and around 86% sensitivity were achieved by a 13-signature model that separated ophthalmopathy from stable hyperthyroidism.

This TCR was recovered from a woman aged 18-30 years with stable Graves' hyperthyroidism. Some clones in this sample may be carry-over from other donors' samples. The V gene is TRBV28, the J gene TRBJ1-5; 12 nucleotides agree with TRBD1. The sequencing sample was made of peripheral blood. This CDR3 is CASSSLAGTGGFQPQHF. The CDR3 DNA reads TGTGCCAGCAGTTCCTTAGCCGGGACAGGGGGCTTTCAGCCCCAGCATTTT.